This T cell receptor beta chain was retrieved from a study of blood T cell repertoires in COVID-19. Turning to the study itself: The cDNA or gDNA used as material had been derived from T cells, B-cell-depleted T cells, or PBMCs.

Enrolment of Seattle patients took place during active infection, and they were followed longitudinally. The table came from immunoSEQ multiplex PCR; TCRdb's copy has only in-frame clones and leaves some out. Of around 40,000 clones listed, around nine tenths are singletons. Trimming removed 3 bases from V and 6 bases from J, with 23 bases in between. The CDR3 contains 18 residues. Germline V gives CDR1 MNHEY, CDR2 SVGEGT. The chain carries TRBV6-2 or TRBV6-3 and TRBJ1-4; unclear D gene. The clonotype was recovered from a man aged 40-50 years with COVID-19, enrolled during active disease. Sequenced material: peripheral blood. The CDR3 DNA follows: TGTGCCAGCAGTTATTCCCCGAACGCTCTAAAGAGGGATGAAAAACTGTTTTTT. This translates into CASSYSPNALKRDEKLFF.